This T cell receptor beta chain was sequenced during a study of radiation and T cells in renal cell carcinoma. In the case of this clone: Its antigen is not identified.

Treatment reported: treatment-naive control, cytoreductive nephrectomy. Sequenced control tumors were from more than ten males and a few females, median age roughly 50. The data were produced by immunoSEQ multiplex PCR, yet TCRdb's version contains in-frame clones alone and is incomplete. Of about 15,000 clones detected, roughly 50% appear once; the ten largest clones hold approximately 10%. Points from the study as a whole: Tumor samples were small regions of approximately 0.9 g.

The clonotype comes from a man aged 50-59 years with renal cell carcinoma. Sample: tumor tissue, taken from a patient whose treatment was nephrectomy without radiotherapy.

CDR3 region: CASRMGLAATDTQYF. For the CDR3, the DNA is TGTGCCAGCAGAATGGGACTAGCGGCCACAGATACGCAGTATTTT. The chain has TRBV2 and TRBJ2-3; the match to TRBD2 covers 11 bases. Germline V gene data show CDR1 as SNHLY and CDR2 as FYNNEI. V lost 6 bases to trimming and J lost 2 bases; unmatched junction nucleotides: 4. The CDR3 sequence is 15 residues long.